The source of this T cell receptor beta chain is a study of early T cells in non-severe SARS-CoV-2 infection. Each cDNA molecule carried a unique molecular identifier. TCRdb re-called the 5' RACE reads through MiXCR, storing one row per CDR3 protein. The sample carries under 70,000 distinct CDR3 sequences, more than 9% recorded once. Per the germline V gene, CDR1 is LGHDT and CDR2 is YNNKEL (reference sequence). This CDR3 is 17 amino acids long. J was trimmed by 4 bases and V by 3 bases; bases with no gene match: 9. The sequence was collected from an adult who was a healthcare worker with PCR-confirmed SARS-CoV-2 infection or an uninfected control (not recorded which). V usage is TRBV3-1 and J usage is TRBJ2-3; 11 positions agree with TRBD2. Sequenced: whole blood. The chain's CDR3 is CASSHLPGTSGADTQYF. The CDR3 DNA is TGTGCCAGCAGCCACCTCCCTGGGACTAGCGGAGCAGATACGCAGTATTTT.